The 29 T cell receptor beta chains below all came from one sample that was sequenced in a study of shared clonotypes between healthy human individuals (TCRdb year 2020). Library method: the immunoSEQ multiplex PCR assay. TCRdb's version of the immuneACCESS table is confined to in-frame rearrangements and falls short of the full clone set. An unresolved V gene accounts for under half of the shortfall where checked; the remainder is of unknown origin. Recorded for this sample are roughly 1,600,000 clones; about 98.5% of them occurred a single time. Under 0.45% of the sample goes to the ten largest clones. What was sequenced was naive CD4+ T cells sorted from blood. The sample's cell subset or site label is to be understood as: CD45RA+ positively selected. The origin of the receptors is a man younger than 45 in good health.

The genes are TRBV11-2 and TRBJ2-1; D is unclear. The CDR3 runs to 13 residues. Germline CDR1 and CDR2: SGHAT and FQNNGV. V was shortened by 3 bases and J by 4 bases, with 7 bases between the two germline ends. The CDR3 protein is CASSFGGYNEQFF. The CDR3 DNA follows: TGTGCCAGCAGCTTCGGCGGATACAATGAGCAGTTCTTC.

V and J are TRBV10-3 and TRBJ2-2; 10 positions agree with TRBD2. This CDR3 spans 14 amino acids. J was trimmed by 6 bases and V by 6 bases; bases with no gene match: 4. Germline assignment: CDR1 ENHRY and CDR2 SYGVKD. In DNA, the CDR3 is TGTGCCATCAGCTCTCTAGCGGGAGCCGGGGAGCTGTTTTTT. This sequence encodes CAISSLAGAGELFF.

This clone was seen just once. Other DNA sequences in the same sample also yield this CDR3. The gene calls are TRBV6-5 and TRBJ2-7; TRBD2 matches at 12 bases. CDR1 is MNHEY and CDR2 is SVGAGI in the germline V gene. The V segment lost 6 bases and the J segment 3 bases; nucleotides outside the gene matches: 3. This CDR3 comprises 14 residues. CDR3 protein: CASSRTSGIYEQYF. The CDR3 bases are TGTGCCAGCAGCCGGACTAGCGGGATCTACGAGCAGTACTTC.

The chain links TRBV5-8 to TRBJ2-1; 9 bases agree with TRBD1. Losses at the gene ends were 4 bases for V and 9 bases for J; bases not matched to a gene: 5. The CDR3 runs to 13 residues. Germline V gene sequence: CDR1 SGHTS, CDR2 YDEGEE. CDR3 sequence reads: CASSIGTGIEQFF. The CDR3 bases are TGTGCCAGCAGCATCGGGACAGGGATTGAGCAGTTCTTC.

The V gene is TRBV2, the J gene TRBJ2-1; a possible D gene is TRBD2 (5 bases). V lost 7 bases and J 7 bases, leaving 14 bases between the germline ends. Germline V lookup: CDR1 SNHLY, CDR2 FYNNEI. The CDR3 runs to 13 residues. CDR3 region: CASMTGSFNEQFF. CDR3 coding DNA: TGTGCCAGCATGACGGGGTCTTTTAATGAGCAGTTCTTC.

This clone was seen a single time. The gene calls are TRBV18 and TRBJ2-7; the D is unclear. The germline V gene encodes CDR1 KGHSH and CDR2 LQKENI. Between the trimmed V and J ends, which lost 3 bases and 0 bases, there was a span of 12 bases. This CDR3 comprises 15 residues. CDR3 in DNA: TGTGCCAGCTCACCGATTGGCGCTAGCTCCTACGAGCAGTACTTC. Its translation: CASSPIGASSYEQYF. The full variable domain, its missing parts supplied by reference TRBV18 and TRBJ2-7, is NAGVMQNPRHLVRRRGQEARLRCSPMKGHSHVYWYRQLPEEGLKFMVYLQKENIIDESGMPKERFSAEFPKEGPSILRIQQVVRGDSAAYFCASSPIGASSYEQYFGPGTRLTVT.

The chain carries TRBV9 and TRBJ1-4; D not certain. The CDR3 consists of 14 residues. The V gene lost 3 bases and the J gene lost 3 bases, with 9 bases spanning the gap. CDR1 and CDR2 (germline): SGDLS, YYNGEE. The CDR3 spells CASSAPGSNEKLFF. In DNA, the CDR3 is TGTGCCAGCAGCGCGCCGGGTTCTAATGAAAAACTGTTTTTT.

This chain connects TRBV4-1 to TRBJ2-7; D possibly corresponds to TRBD1 (5 bases). Germline V gene sequence: CDR1 MGHRA, CDR2 YSYEKL. The CDR3 loop spans 15 amino acids. V lost 2 bases and J 2 bases, leaving 13 bases between the germline ends. As DNA, the CDR3 is TGCGCCAGCAGCCAAAACGCAGAAGGGGCCTACGAGCAGTACTTC. This encodes CASSQNAEGAYEQYF.

The V gene is TRBV4-2, the J gene TRBJ2-7, with 7 bases that match TRBD2. The CDR3 spans 15 residues. J lost 0 bases, V lost 0 bases, and 2 bases had no gene match. Germline lookup yields CDR1 LGHNA and CDR2 YNFKEQ. The CDR3 is CASSQDRGSSYEQYF. In nucleotides, the CDR3 is TGTGCCAGCAGCCAAGATCGCGGGAGCTCCTACGAGCAGTACTTC.

In its sample, this clone was seen once. CDR3 DNA sequence: TGCGCCAGCAGCTTGGACAGAAATGAGCAGTTCTTC. It codes for CASSLDRNEQFF. The rearrangement joins TRBV5-1 to TRBJ2-1; unclear D gene. Germline V CDR1 and CDR2: SGHRS, YFSETQ. Trimming removed 0 bases from V and 7 bases from J, with 5 bases in between. The CDR3 length is 12 residues.

This clone has just a few counts. The chain links TRBV2 to TRBJ2-7; 13 nucleotides line up with TRBD2. The V gene's germline CDR1 is SNHLY and CDR2 FYNNEI. The ends lost 10 bases at V and 0 bases at J; junction bases unmatched: 9. CDR3 size: 16 residues. The CDR3 reads CAIMGLAGSFSYEQYF. The CDR3 DNA sequence: TGTGCCATCATGGGACTAGCGGGATCGTTCTCCTACGAGCAGTACTTC.

The chain has TRBV29-1 and TRBJ2-7; D is perhaps TRBD1 (5 bases). The CDR3 covers 13 residues. The germline V gene has CDR1 SQVTM and CDR2 ANQGSEA. The ends were cut back, 6 bases at V and 4 bases at J, with 16 bases in the middle. This chain's CDR3 is CSVQGRAKYEQYF. The DNA of the CDR3 is TGCAGCGTCCAAGGCAGGGCGAAGTACGAGCAGTACTTC.

The chain has TRBV6-6 and TRBJ1-2, with D tentatively TRBD1 (6 bases). The CDR3 length is 14 residues. Trimming left V 5 bases short and J 0 bases short, with 10 bases between. Germline loops: CDR1 MNHNY, CDR2 SVGAGI (reference sequence). The CDR3 protein is CASSGAGANYGYTF. CDR3 coding DNA: TGTGCCAGCAGTGGGGCAGGGGCTAACTATGGCTACACCTTC.

The chain combines TRBV27 with TRBJ2-1, with D unresolved. The CDR3 covers 14 residues. Germline CDR1 is MNHEY and CDR2 is SMNVEV (reference sequence). Trimming removed 5 bases from V and 4 bases from J, with 12 bases in between. The CDR3 is CASSQDRSYNEQFF. CDR3 bases: TGTGCCAGCAGTCAGGATAGGTCATACAATGAGCAGTTCTTC.

J is TRBJ1-4 and V is TRBV18; D perhaps matches TRBD1 (6 bases). The germline CDR1 and CDR2 sequences are KGHSH and LQKENI. The CDR3 is made up of 16 amino acids. V was cut by 8 bases and J by 7 bases, with 23 bases left in between. The CDR3 sequence is CASTGTPGTLVEKLFF. DNA for the CDR3: TGTGCCAGCACCGGGACACCGGGAACTCTTGTTGAAAAACTGTTTTTT.

The chain uses TRBV2 and TRBJ2-7; no clear D. The germline V gene encodes CDR1 SNHLY and CDR2 FYNNEI. Trimming pared 5 bases from V and 5 bases from J, leaving 13 bases between. The CDR3 extends over 13 amino acids. The CDR3 DNA reads TGTGCCAGCAGTTTAGGCGGCCTCGACGAGCAGTACTTC. It yields the protein CASSLGGLDEQYF.

The chain links TRBV7-6 to TRBJ2-3, with a weak D call TRBD2 (5 bases). Trimming left V 2 bases short and J 0 bases short, with 18 bases between. Germline values: CDR1 SGHVS, CDR2 FNYEAQ. This CDR3 contains 18 residues. The chain's CDR3 is CASSLISGRSSSTDTQYF. As DNA, the CDR3 is TGTGCCAGCAGCTTAATCTCAGGACGCTCTAGCAGCACAGATACGCAGTATTTT. The whole variable domain, filled in from reference TRBV7-6 and TRBJ2-3, reads GAGVSQSPRYKVTKRGQDVALRCDPISGHVSLYWYRQALGQGPEFLTYFNYEAQQDKSGLPNDRFSAERPEGSISTLTIQRTEQRDSAMYRCASSLISGRSSSTDTQYFGPGTRLTVL.

This chain joins TRBV9 and TRBJ2-7; 9 positions agree with TRBD2. Germline V gives CDR1 SGDLS, CDR2 YYNGEE. This CDR3 is built from 16 residues. J lost 1 base, V lost 4 bases, and 9 bases had no gene match. The chain's CDR3 is CASSSVAGAASYEQYF. Written as DNA, the CDR3 is TGTGCCAGCAGCTCTGTAGCGGGAGCGGCATCCTACGAGCAGTACTTC.

The J gene is TRBJ2-1, the V gene TRBV19, with TRBD2 identical over 12 bases. The CDR3 spans 13 residues. CDR1 is LNHDA, CDR2 SQIVND, per germline (reference sequence). With V trimmed by 4 bases and J by 11 bases, 3 bases remained unmatched. The CDR3 sequence: CASSRTSGNQQFF. CDR3 nucleotides: TGTGCCAGTAGTAGGACTAGCGGGAATCAGCAGTTCTTC.

The gene calls are TRBV5-1 and TRBJ1-1, with a tentative D call TRBD1 (6 bases). V was shortened by 0 bases and J by 5 bases, with 11 bases between the two germline ends. Germline V lookup: CDR1 SGHRS, CDR2 YFSETQ. CDR3 length: 14 residues. This CDR3 is CASSLAPGDTEAFF. DNA for the CDR3: TGCGCCAGCAGCTTGGCCCCAGGGGATACTGAAGCTTTCTTT. Full variable domain (rest looked up from reference TRBV5-1 and TRBJ1-1): KAGVTQTPRYLIKTRGQQVTLSCSPISGHRSVSWYQQTPGQGLQFLFEYFSETQRNKGNFPGRFSGRQFSNSRSEMNVSTLELGDSALYLCASSLAPGDTEAFFGQGTRLTVV.

The chain combines TRBV5-5 with TRBJ1-5, with D uncertain. Trimming removed 2 bases from V and 6 bases from J, with 12 bases in between. Per the germline V gene, CDR1 is SGHKS and CDR2 is YYEKEE (reference sequence). The CDR3 runs 14 residues. CDR3 nucleotide sequence: TGTGCCAGCAGCTTTAAACGGGAGGGTCAGCCCCAGCATTTT. This sequence encodes CASSFKREGQPQHF.

The chain is built from TRBV11-2 and TRBJ1-2, with D possibly TRBD1 on 5 matching bases. CDR1 is SGHAT and CDR2 is FQNNGV in the germline V gene. V was clipped by 6 bases and J by 2 bases, with 13 bases between them. This CDR3 region has 14 residues. The CDR3 is CASSLAGPNYGYTF. As DNA, the CDR3 is TGTGCCAGCAGTCTCGCAGGGCCGAACTATGGCTACACCTTC.

The chain combines TRBV5-4 with TRBJ1-2, with D maybe TRBD1 (5 bases). CDR1 and CDR2 (germline): SGHNT, YYREEE (reference sequence). CDR3 length: 14 amino acids. Trimming cost V 0 bases and J 3 bases, with 9 bases left between them. The CDR3 DNA sequence: TGTGCCAGCAGCTTGGGACAGCCAGACTATGGCTACACCTTC. Its protein is CASSLGQPDYGYTF.

The chain employs TRBV5-1 and TRBJ2-1, with 9 positions matching TRBD2. Germline-derived CDR1 and CDR2 are SGHRS and YFSETQ. The CDR3 has 16 amino acids. The V segment lost 2 bases and the J segment 1 base; nucleotides outside the gene matches: 4. The CDR3 nucleotides are TGCGCCAGCAGCTTAATTAGCGGGAGTTCCTACAATGAGCAGTTCTTC. Its protein product is CASSLISGSSYNEQFF.

CDR3 sequence (DNA): TGTGCCAGTAGTGCCGCCTATGAAGCTTTCTTT. Its translation is CASSAAYEAFF. The V and J genes are TRBV19 and TRBJ1-1; no reliable D call. This CDR3 comprises 11 residues. The ends were cut back, 5 bases at V and 7 bases at J, with 8 bases in the middle. From germline, CDR1 is LNHDA and CDR2 SQIVND (reference sequence).

This clone was detected once. The chain links TRBV5-1 to TRBJ2-2; D call uncertain. V was shortened by 0 bases and J by 4 bases, with 10 bases between the two germline ends. The germline V gene has CDR1 SGHRS and CDR2 YFSETQ. The CDR3 has 15 amino acids. CDR3 in DNA: TGCGCCAGCAGCTTGGAACGGGCCTCCACCGGGGAGCTGTTTTTT. Protein sequence: CASSLERASTGELFF.

The rearrangement links TRBV5-4 to TRBJ2-5, with D maybe TRBD1 (6 bases). Per the germline V gene, CDR1 is SGHNT and CDR2 is YYREEE (reference sequence). This CDR3 contains 14 residues. With 5 bases removed from V and 4 bases from J, the gap between germline ends came to 15 bases. CDR3 protein: CASRRAGGGETQYF. DNA for the CDR3: TGTGCCAGCAGACGGGCTGGGGGCGGAGAGACCCAGTACTTC.

The CDR3 coding sequence is TGTGCCACCAGCAGAGGAGGGAGGAAAACCACTGGAAACACCATATATTTT. Translating gives CATSRGGRKTTGNTIYF. The chain has TRBV15 and TRBJ1-3; no firm D call. Trimming stripped 1 base from V and 2 bases from J, with 15 bases between. This CDR3 is 17 amino acids long. From germline, CDR1 is LNHNV and CDR2 YYDKDF (reference sequence).

This chain uses TRBV10-2 with TRBJ2-1; TRBD2 matches at 14 bases. Germline CDR1 is WSHSY and CDR2 is SAAADI. The V segment lost 5 bases and the J segment 6 bases; nucleotides outside the gene matches: 9. The CDR3 runs 17 residues. The CDR3 is CASSSGSGLAGVNEQFF. In nucleotides, the CDR3 is TGCGCCAGCAGTTCCGGATCGGGACTAGCGGGAGTCAATGAGCAGTTCTTC.